What follows is one T cell receptor beta chain and its context. The PCR used 60 Vbeta and 13 Jbeta primers. Some clones are missing from TCRdb's copy, which holds only in-frame ones; the method was immunoSEQ multiplex PCR. The table includes around 150,000 clones, roughly three quarters detected once. V dropped 4 bases and J dropped 3; count of bases not matched to a gene: 1. CDR3 length: 14 residues. In germline, CDR1 is KGHSH, CDR2 LQKENI. These data originate in a study of cytomegalovirus exposure and HLA in healthy donors. Sequenced: PBMCs. The sequence was obtained from a young man in good health and CMV-seronegative. J is TRBJ1-4 and V is TRBV18, with 8 nucleotides matching TRBD1. The CDR3 spells CASSQQGANEKLFF. CDR3 coding DNA: TGTGCCAGCTCACAACAGGGGGCTAATGAAAAACTGTTTTTT.